This TCR beta chain was captured in a study of cytomegalovirus exposure and HLA in healthy donors. This clone came up a few times. The PCR used 60 Vbeta and 13 Jbeta primers. Only in-frame clones appear in the TCRdb table, and some are missing; sequencing was by immunoSEQ multiplex PCR. The table includes about 120,000 clones, 7% to 9.5% detected once. Germline CDR1 reads MGHRA; CDR2 reads YSYEKL. The CDR3 is 16 residues long. After removal of 1 base from V and 8 bases from J, the junction contained 12 bases not matched to a gene. The source of this sequence is a woman between 40 and 50 years old in good health and CMV-seropositive. The sample taken for sequencing was PBMCs. This chain uses TRBV4-1 with TRBJ2-3; 7 positions match TRBD2. In DNA form, the CDR3 reads TGCGCCAGCAGCCAAGGTCGCGGGGAGGGATATACTACGCAGTATTTT. Protein product: CASSQGRGEGYTTQYF.